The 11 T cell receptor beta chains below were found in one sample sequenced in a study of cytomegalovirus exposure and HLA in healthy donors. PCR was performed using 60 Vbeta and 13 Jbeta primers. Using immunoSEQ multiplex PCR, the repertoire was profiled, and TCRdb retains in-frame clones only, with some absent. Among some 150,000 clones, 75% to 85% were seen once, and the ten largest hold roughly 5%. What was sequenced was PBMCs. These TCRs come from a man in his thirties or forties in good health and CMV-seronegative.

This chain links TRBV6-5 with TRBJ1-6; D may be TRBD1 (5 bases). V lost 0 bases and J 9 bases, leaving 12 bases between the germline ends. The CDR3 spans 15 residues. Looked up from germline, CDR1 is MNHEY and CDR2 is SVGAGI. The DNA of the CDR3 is TGTGCCAGCAGTTACTCGACAGTTTGGAGTTCACCCCTCCACTTT. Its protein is CASSYSTVWSSPLHF.

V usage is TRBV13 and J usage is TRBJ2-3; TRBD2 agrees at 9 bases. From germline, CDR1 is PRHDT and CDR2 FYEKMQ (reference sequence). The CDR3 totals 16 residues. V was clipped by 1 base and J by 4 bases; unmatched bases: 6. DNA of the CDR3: TGTGCCAGCAGCTTAGCCTCTAGCGGGGCCCCAGATACGCAGTATTTT. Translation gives CASSLASSGAPDTQYF.

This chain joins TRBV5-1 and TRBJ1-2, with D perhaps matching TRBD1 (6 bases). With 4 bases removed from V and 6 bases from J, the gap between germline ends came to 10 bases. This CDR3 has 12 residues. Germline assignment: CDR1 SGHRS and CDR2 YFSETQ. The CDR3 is CASSISGDGYTF. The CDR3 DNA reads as TGCGCCAGCAGCATATCAGGGGATGGCTACACCTTC.

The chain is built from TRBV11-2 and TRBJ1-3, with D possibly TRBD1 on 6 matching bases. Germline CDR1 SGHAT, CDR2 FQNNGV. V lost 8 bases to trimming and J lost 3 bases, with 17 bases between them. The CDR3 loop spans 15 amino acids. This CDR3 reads CASEKLRGVGNTIYF. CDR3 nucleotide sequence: TGTGCCAGCGAGAAGCTCAGGGGCGTTGGAAACACCATATATTTT.

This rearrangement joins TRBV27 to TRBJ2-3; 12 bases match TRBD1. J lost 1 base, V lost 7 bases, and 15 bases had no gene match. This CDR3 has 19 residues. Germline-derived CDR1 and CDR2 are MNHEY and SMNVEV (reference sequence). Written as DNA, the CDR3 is TGTGCCAGCATCCTCTCCGGGACAGGGGGCATATTAGGCACAGATACGCAGTATTTT. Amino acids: CASILSGTGGILGTDTQYF.

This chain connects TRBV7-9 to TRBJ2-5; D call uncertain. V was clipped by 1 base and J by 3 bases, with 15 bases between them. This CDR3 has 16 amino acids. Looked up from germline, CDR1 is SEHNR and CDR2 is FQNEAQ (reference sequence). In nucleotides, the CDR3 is TGTGCCAGCAGCTTAGACCATCGCGCCACCAAAGAGACCCAGTACTTC. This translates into CASSLDHRATKETQYF.

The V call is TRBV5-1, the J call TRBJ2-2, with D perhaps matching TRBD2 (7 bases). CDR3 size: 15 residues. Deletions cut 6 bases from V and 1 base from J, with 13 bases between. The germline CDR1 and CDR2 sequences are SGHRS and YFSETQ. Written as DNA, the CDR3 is TGCGCCAGCATGGGGGGGGGCCAGAACACCGGGGAGCTGTTTTTT. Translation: CASMGGGQNTGELFF.

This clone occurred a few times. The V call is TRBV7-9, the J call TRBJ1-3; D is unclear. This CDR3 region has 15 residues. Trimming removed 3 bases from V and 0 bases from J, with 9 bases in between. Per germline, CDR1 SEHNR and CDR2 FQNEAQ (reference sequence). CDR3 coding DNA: TGTGCCAGCAGCTTGTCCGAGGACTCTGGAAACACCATATATTTT. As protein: CASSLSEDSGNTIYF.

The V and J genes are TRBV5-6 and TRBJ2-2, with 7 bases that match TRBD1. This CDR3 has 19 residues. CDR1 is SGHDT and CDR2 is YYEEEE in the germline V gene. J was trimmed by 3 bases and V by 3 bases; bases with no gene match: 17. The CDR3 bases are TGTGCCAGCAGCTATACCCCACAGGGGTCTCCGCTATACACCGGGGAGCTGTTTTTT. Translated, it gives CASSYTPQGSPLYTGELFF.

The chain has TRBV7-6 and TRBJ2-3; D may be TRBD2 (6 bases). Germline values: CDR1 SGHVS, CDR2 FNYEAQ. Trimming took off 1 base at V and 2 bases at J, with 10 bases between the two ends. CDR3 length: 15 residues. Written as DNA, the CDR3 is TGTGCCAGCAGCTTAGTAGCGGAGGCCACAGATACGCAGTATTTT. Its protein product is CASSLVAEATDTQYF.

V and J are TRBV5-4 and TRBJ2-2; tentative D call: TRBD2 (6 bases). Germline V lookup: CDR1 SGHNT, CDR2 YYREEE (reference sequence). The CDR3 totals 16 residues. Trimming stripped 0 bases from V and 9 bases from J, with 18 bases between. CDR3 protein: CASSLAGAGWERELFF. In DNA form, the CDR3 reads TGTGCCAGCAGCTTGGCCGGGGCGGGGTGGGAGAGGGAGCTGTTTTTT.